Presented here are 27 T cell receptor beta chains from one specimen sequenced in a study of T-cell reconstitution after alpha-beta-depleted transplantation in children. It was with unique molecular identifiers that the TCRbeta library was prepared. TCRdb processed the PCR reads anew with MiXCR; each CDR3 protein has one entry. The table shows about 540,000 distinct CDR3 sequences, with about 17% occurring only once. Here the sequenced sample was PBMCs from the stem cell graft donor, taken from the stem cell graft. These receptors were obtained from a human donor who donated a stem cell graft to a child with acute lymphoblastic leukemia.

This clonotype came up a few times. The V and J genes are TRBV5-1 and TRBJ2-7; D is uncertain. The germline V gene has CDR1 SGHRS and CDR2 YFSETQ. The CDR3 contains 15 residues. Trimming stripped 0 bases from V and 6 bases from J, with 16 bases between. DNA of the CDR3: TGCGCCAGCAGCTTGGGGTTGCAAGTGGCGCGCGAGCAGTACTTC. This encodes CASSLGLQVAREQYF.

This clonotype was picked up a small number of times. The chain couples TRBV7-9 to TRBJ2-1; unclear D gene. Deletions cut 5 bases from V and 5 bases from J, with 22 bases between. CDR1 is SEHNR and CDR2 is FQNEAQ in the germline V gene (reference sequence). This CDR3 region has 17 residues. This CDR3 is CASSPGQSGQLNNEQFF. The CDR3 DNA reads as TGTGCCAGCAGCCCAGGTCAGTCTGGGCAGCTTAACAATGAGCAGTTCTTC.

This clonotype was picked up a small number of times. The chain recombines TRBV10-1 with TRBJ2-1; 8 nucleotides match TRBD2. Germline V gene data show CDR1 as WNHNN and CDR2 as SYGVQD (reference sequence). Trimming removed 3 bases from V and 8 bases from J; junction bases left unmatched: 3. The CDR3 sequence is 13 residues long. This CDR3 reads CASSDRTSHEQFF. For the CDR3, the DNA is TGCGCCAGCAGTGATAGGACTAGCCATGAGCAGTTCTTC.

V usage is TRBV5-1 and J usage is TRBJ2-7; D ambiguous. The CDR3 is made up of 15 amino acids. The V end lost 1 base, the J end lost 6 bases, and 17 bases lay between the germline ends. Germline V gives CDR1 SGHRS, CDR2 YFSETQ. The CDR3 DNA reads as TGCGCCAGCAGCTTGAAGGTAGGGAAGTCCGGCGAGCAGTACTTC. Protein: CASSLKVGKSGEQYF.

The chain recombines TRBV11-2 with TRBJ2-3; possible D gene TRBD2, 6 bases. The CDR3 has 14 residues. Germline values: CDR1 SGHAT, CDR2 FQNNGV. The V end was cut by 4 bases, the J end by 3 bases, with 11 bases between. The CDR3 nucleotides are TGTGCCAGCAGCTCGATCCGGGGGACAGATACGCAGTATTTT. Translated, it gives CASSSIRGTDTQYF. The entire variable domain, with the rest obtained from reference TRBV11-2 and TRBJ2-3, is as follows: EAGVAQSPRYKIIEKRQSVAFWCNPISGHATLYWYQQILGQGPKLLIQFQNNGVVDDSQLPKDRFSAERLKGVDSTLKIQPAKLEDSAVYLCASSSIRGTDTQYFGPGTRLTVL.

This clonotype appeared a few times. This chain connects TRBV11-1 to TRBJ1-1; 10 nucleotides match TRBD1. Trimming took 2 bases from V and 5 from J; bases not matched to a gene: 2. The CDR3 length is 14 residues. Germline assignment: CDR1 SGHAT and CDR2 FQDESV (reference sequence). As DNA, the CDR3 is TGTGCCAGCAGCTTACTGGACAGGGGGACTGAAGCTTTCTTT. Its protein product is CASSLLDRGTEAFF. Together with reference TRBV11-1 and TRBJ1-1, the CDR3 gives the full variable domain: EAEVAQSPRYKITEKSQAVAFWCDPISGHATLYWYRQILGQGPELLVQFQDESVVDDSQLPKDRFSAERLKGVDSTLKIQPAELGDSAMYLCASSLLDRGTEAFFGQGTRLTVV.

The chain links TRBV12-3 or TRBV12-4 to TRBJ2-1; no clear D. Trimming left V 4 bases short and J 3 bases short, with 13 bases between. The length of the CDR3 is 15 residues. The CDR3 is CASSSSEGNYNEQFF. The CDR3 DNA reads as TGTGCCAGCAGTTCCTCGGAAGGTAACTACAATGAGCAGTTCTTC.

The chain uses TRBV20-1 and TRBJ1-5; 7 positions match TRBD1. The V gene end was trimmed by 6 bases and the J gene end by 9 bases; junction bases not matched to a gene: 14. The CDR3 contains 14 residues. Germline V lookup: CDR1 DFQATT, CDR2 SNEGSKA (reference sequence). DNA of the CDR3: TGCAGTGCGGACCCGGGGACAGCTTTGGGGCCCCAGCATTTT. It translates to CSADPGTALGPQHF.

This clonotype was counted only a few times. The V and J genes are TRBV18 and TRBJ2-1; D unresolved. The CDR3 runs to 15 residues. The V end lost 0 bases, the J end lost 2 bases, and 8 bases lay between the germline ends. The V gene's germline CDR1 is KGHSH and CDR2 LQKENI. The CDR3 protein is CASSPPSTAYNEQFF. In nucleotides, the CDR3 is TGTGCCAGCTCACCACCCTCGACGGCCTACAATGAGCAGTTCTTC.

The chain employs TRBV20-1 and TRBJ2-3; TRBD2 aligns across 10 bases. Germline V gives CDR1 DFQATT, CDR2 SNEGSKA (reference sequence). This CDR3 has 15 amino acids. With V trimmed by 5 bases and J by 3 bases, 8 bases remained unmatched. Written as DNA, the CDR3 is TGCAGTGCTCCACGAGCGGGAGGGGGAACAGATACGCAGTATTTT. As protein: CSAPRAGGGTDTQYF.

This chain joins TRBV29-1 and TRBJ1-1, with D unclear. There are 11 residues in the CDR3. Germline-derived CDR1 and CDR2 are SQVTM and ANQGSEA. Trimming cost V 4 bases and J 1 base, with 4 bases left between them. The CDR3 here is CSVAQNTEAFF. CDR3 in DNA: TGCAGCGTTGCACAGAACACTGAAGCTTTCTTT. Drawing the rest from reference TRBV29-1 and TRBJ1-1, the complete variable domain is SAVISQKPSRDICQRGTSLTIQCQVDSQVTMMFWYRQQPGQSLTLIATANQGSEATYESGFVIDKFPISRPNLTFSTLTVSNMSPEDSSIYLCSVAQNTEAFFGQGTRLTVV.

The chain has TRBV9 and TRBJ2-1; D gene uncertain. Trimming removed 4 bases at V and 6 bases at J, with 8 bases between. CDR3 length equals 12 residues. In germline, CDR1 is SGDLS, CDR2 YYNGEE. The chain's CDR3 is CASSSTSNEQFF. The CDR3 coding sequence is TGTGCCAGCAGCTCGACCTCCAATGAGCAGTTCTTC.

This sequence joins TRBV12-5 and TRBJ2-1, with D tentatively TRBD1 (6 bases). V was trimmed by 0 bases and J by 2 bases, leaving 8 bases between them. CDR1 is LGHNT and CDR2 is FRNRAP in the germline V gene. CDR3 length equals 15 residues. DNA for the CDR3: TGTGCTAGTGGTTTGGTACAGGGAACCTACAATGAGCAGTTCTTC. Translation: CASGLVQGTYNEQFF.

In this sample, this clonotype turned up a few times. The chain couples TRBV29-1 to TRBJ2-2, with D tentatively TRBD1 or TRBD2 (5 bases each). Germline lookup yields CDR1 SQVTM and CDR2 ANQGSEA. The CDR3 runs 13 residues. Trimming removed 3 bases from V and 7 bases from J, with 12 bases in between. The CDR3 protein is CSVELGDGGELFF. In DNA form, the CDR3 reads TGCAGCGTTGAGTTGGGGGACGGCGGGGAGCTGTTTTTT.

This rearrangement joins TRBV2 to TRBJ2-1; D possibly corresponds to TRBD2 (5 bases). The CDR3 spans 14 residues. The ends were cut back, 9 bases at V and 8 bases at J, with 20 bases in the middle. Germline-derived CDR1 and CDR2 are SNHLY and FYNNEI. As DNA, the CDR3 is TGTGCCAGGGGCGGGCGTTCAAACGGCGATGAGCAGTTCTTC. It specifies CARGGRSNGDEQFF.

The sample holds a few counts of this clonotype. The V gene is TRBV12-3 or TRBV12-4, the J gene TRBJ2-3; 7 bases align to TRBD1. The J segment lost 0 bases and the V segment lost 6 bases, leaving 9 bases of the junction unmatched. CDR3 length: 16 amino acids. The CDR3 loop is CASRRTGTASTDTQYF. The CDR3 DNA is TGTGCCAGCAGACGCACCGGGACAGCTAGCACAGATACGCAGTATTTT.

This clonotype was seen more than once but under ten times. The V call is TRBV7-3, the J call TRBJ2-7, with 7 bases fitting TRBD1. Per germline, CDR1 SGHTA and CDR2 FQGTGA. Trimming cost V 5 bases and J 1 base; bases outside gene matches: 11. CDR3 length: 16 residues. CDR3 residues: CASSPSTGKESYEQYF. Here the CDR3 DNA reads TGTGCCAGCAGCCCCTCGACAGGGAAGGAATCCTACGAGCAGTACTTC.

The chain is built from TRBV6-1 and TRBJ1-4; 7 bases fit TRBD1. The V gene end was trimmed by 8 bases and the J gene end by 8 bases; junction bases not matched to a gene: 11. Germline V CDR1 and CDR2: MNHNS, SASEGT. This CDR3 is 14 amino acids long. CDR3 DNA sequence: TGTGCCAGCGGGGACAGTGACCTCGGGGAAAAACTGTTTTTT. Translating it yields CASGDSDLGEKLFF.

The chain joins TRBV5-6 to TRBJ2-7; D may be TRBD1 (5 bases). This CDR3 region has 14 residues. Trimming pared 4 bases from V and 3 bases from J, leaving 14 bases between. Germline lookup yields CDR1 SGHDT and CDR2 YYEEEE. DNA of the CDR3: TGTGCCAGCAGCACTACCTCAGGGATCTACGAGCAGTACTTC. Translated: CASSTTSGIYEQYF.

V is TRBV12-3 or TRBV12-4 and J is TRBJ1-1; D perhaps matches TRBD1 (5 bases). Trimming cost V 3 bases and J 4 bases, with 12 bases left between them. CDR3 length: 14 amino acids. CDR3 region: CASSFWGKSTEAFF. CDR3 bases: TGTGCCAGCAGTTTCTGGGGGAAGAGCACTGAAGCTTTCTTT.

The chain recombines TRBV6-1 with TRBJ1-2; perhaps TRBD1 as D (5 bases). The CDR3 has 16 amino acids. V dropped 7 bases and J dropped 1 base, with 19 bases sitting between them. Per germline, CDR1 MNHNS and CDR2 SASEGT. The CDR3 sequence: CASKQGAGWGNYGYTF. The CDR3 DNA reads TGTGCCAGCAAGCAGGGCGCGGGGTGGGGTAACTATGGCTACACCTTC.

The J gene is TRBJ2-7, the V gene TRBV6-1, with D possibly TRBD1 on 5 matching bases. CDR3 length equals 16 residues. V gave up 7 bases and J gave up 1 base, with 20 bases separating them. Per the germline V gene, CDR1 is MNHNS and CDR2 is SASEGT. The CDR3 DNA follows: TGTGCCAGCAAGTCTGGGGCCGGTGGTGGATCCTACGAGCAGTACTTC. It yields the protein CASKSGAGGGSYEQYF.

This rearrangement joins TRBV30 to TRBJ2-1; TRBD2 matches at 13 bases. The CDR3 is 18 amino acids. After removal of 2 bases from V and 8 bases from J, the junction contained 15 bases not matched to a gene. The germline V gene has CDR1 GTSNPN and CDR2 SVGIG (reference sequence). The CDR3: CAWSNSSTSGRARYEQFF. CDR3 bases: TGTGCCTGGAGTAATTCCTCCACTAGCGGGAGGGCCCGTTATGAGCAGTTCTTC.

V is TRBV5-1 and J is TRBJ2-7, with D unclear. Trimming removed 0 bases at V and 1 base at J, with 8 bases between. CDR1 and CDR2 (germline): SGHRS, YFSETQ. The CDR3 length is 14 residues. The CDR3 region is CASSLVVRSYEQYF. The CDR3 nucleotides are TGCGCCAGCAGCTTGGTCGTCAGGTCCTACGAGCAGTACTTC.

The chain recombines TRBV30 with TRBJ2-1, with 13 bases that match TRBD2. The CDR3 extends over 15 amino acids. With V trimmed by 3 bases and J by 5 bases, 4 bases remained unmatched. The germline CDR1 and CDR2 sequences are GTSNPN and SVGIG (reference sequence). The CDR3 nucleotides are TGTGCCTGGAGGGTGGGACTAGCGGGAAACAATGAGCAGTTCTTC. This sequence encodes CAWRVGLAGNNEQFF.

This clonotype was recorded a few times. The chain uses TRBV9 and TRBJ1-2; TRBD1 is a possible D gene (5 bases). The CDR3 is 12 residues long. Per germline, CDR1 SGDLS and CDR2 YYNGEE. Trimming left V 4 bases short and J 12 bases short, with 16 bases between. The CDR3 loop reads CASSTDGAGHTF. In nucleotides, the CDR3 is TGTGCCAGCAGCACCGATGGGGCGGGACACACCTTC.

This clonotype was counted a few times. The gene calls are TRBV20-1 and TRBJ2-7; no definite D call. The CDR3 contains 14 residues. Germline values: CDR1 DFQATT, CDR2 SNEGSKA (reference sequence). Between the trimmed V and J ends, which lost 0 bases and 2 bases, there was a span of 11 bases. DNA for the CDR3: TGCAGTGCTAGAGATGTTCTGTCCCCCTACGAGCAGTACTTC. It codes for CSARDVLSPYEQYF.